The clone carrying this T cell receptor (beta chain) was recorded a few times. This sample stems from a study of response to subunit inactivated influenza vaccine. Germline V gene data show CDR1 as KGHSH and CDR2 as LQKENI. The length of the CDR3 is 13 residues. Trimming removed 3 bases at V and 11 bases at J, with 14 bases between. TCRdb called the RT-PCR reads again in MiXCR, with one record for every CDR3 protein. The data hold hundreds of thousands of distinct CDR3 sequences, with around 14% observed a single time. The input for sequencing was PBMCs from blood, taken roughly 12 days after vaccination. This rearrangement joins TRBV18 to TRBJ2-4; D is perhaps TRBD1 or TRBD2 (5 bases each). The clonotype comes from a man aged 45-65 years who received an inactivated influenza vaccine. Here the CDR3 reads CASSPGTGELQYF. CDR3 bases: TGTGCCAGCTCACCCGGGACGGGCGAGCTTCAGTACTTC.